This T cell receptor (beta chain) was captured in a study of blood T cell repertoires in COVID-19. Study details: Acute and convalescent COVID-19 specimens originated in the United States, Italy and Spain.

Data came from immunoSEQ multiplex PCR; TCRdb stores just in-frame clones and leaves some out. Altogether tens of thousands of clones are present, about four fifths being singletons, with the ten largest covering 2% to 3%. The CDR3 runs 15 residues. Germline V gene lookup returns CDR1 SGHTS and CDR2 YDEGEE. The ends lost 1 base at V and 3 bases at J; junction bases unmatched: 4. This TCR came from a woman aged 55-69 years with acute or convalescent COVID-19. The chain couples TRBV5-8 to TRBJ2-3; 8 bases line up with TRBD2. The sample was peripheral blood. The DNA of the CDR3 is TGTGCCAGCAGCTTGAGTGGCGGGGGGACAGATACGCAGTATTTT. It is translated as CASSLSGGGTDTQYF.